A selection of T cell receptor beta chains follows, all from one sample in a study of T-cell reconstitution after alpha-beta-depleted transplantation in children. Each CDR3 protein is one row after TCRdb ran MiXCR on the PCR reads. The table includes some 240,000 distinct CDR3 sequences, roughly a tenth detected once. The source was PBMCs from the stem cell graft donor, collected from the stem cell graft. The source of these receptors is a human donor who donated a stem cell graft to a child with SCID. Both conserved end residues are part of each CDR3. The D gene is left open where the match is weak.

v_call,d_call,j_call,cdr3_aa
TRBV4-1,NA,TRBJ1-5,CASSQVGGRAVGQPQHF
TRBV5-1,NA,TRBJ2-7,CASSPESEPYEQYF
TRBV4-2,NA,TRBJ2-5,CASSQDGVRTQETQYF
TRBV28,NA,TRBJ1-4,CASSPQGGGWEKLFF
TRBV20-1,NA,TRBJ2-4,CSAAGTGKNIQYF
TRBV20-1,TRBD2,TRBJ2-5,CSAIPGLAVETQYF
TRBV24-1,TRBD2,TRBJ2-1,CATSDLQVGGYNEQFF
TRBV4-1,TRBD1,TRBJ1-2,CASSQPDRANYGYTF
TRBV20-1,NA,TRBJ2-3,CSASIRDRGTDTQYF
TRBV9,NA,TRBJ1-6,CASSVHEDPNNSPLHF
TRBV5-1,TRBD2,TRBJ2-5,CDSSLGLAAFQETQYF
TRBV29-1,NA,TRBJ1-1,CSVDDRFEAFF
TRBV5-1,NA,TRBJ1-4,CASSLQGAGEELFF
TRBV20-1,TRBD1,TRBJ1-3,CSARDTGGSSGNTIYF
TRBV7-8,NA,TRBJ1-5,CASSFRPVSNQPQHF
TRBV7-2,TRBD1,TRBJ1-1,CASSLVGTGVGTEAFF